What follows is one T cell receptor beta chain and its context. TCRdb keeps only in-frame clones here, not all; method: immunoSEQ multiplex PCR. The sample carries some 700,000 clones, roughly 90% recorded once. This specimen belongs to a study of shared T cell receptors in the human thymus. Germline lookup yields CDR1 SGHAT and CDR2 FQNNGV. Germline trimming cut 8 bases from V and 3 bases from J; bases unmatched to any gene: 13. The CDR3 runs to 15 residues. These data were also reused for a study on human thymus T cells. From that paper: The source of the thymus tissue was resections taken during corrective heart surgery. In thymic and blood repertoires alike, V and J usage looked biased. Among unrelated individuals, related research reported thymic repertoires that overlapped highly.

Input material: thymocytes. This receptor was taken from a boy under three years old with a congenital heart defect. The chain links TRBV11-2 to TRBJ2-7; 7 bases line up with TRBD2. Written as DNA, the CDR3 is TGTGCCAGCCAGCCCGTAGCGGGCCCTAACTACGAGCAGTACTTC. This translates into CASQPVAGPNYEQYF.